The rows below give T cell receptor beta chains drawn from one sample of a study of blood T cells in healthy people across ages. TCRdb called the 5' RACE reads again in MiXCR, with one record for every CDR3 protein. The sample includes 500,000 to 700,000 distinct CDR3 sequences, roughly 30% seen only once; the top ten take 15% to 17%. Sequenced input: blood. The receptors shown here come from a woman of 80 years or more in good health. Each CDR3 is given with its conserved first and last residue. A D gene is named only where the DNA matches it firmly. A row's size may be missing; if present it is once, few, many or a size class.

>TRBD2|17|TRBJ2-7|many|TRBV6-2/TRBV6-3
CASSYSRRAGGFSEQYF
TGTGCCAGCAGTTACTCCCGGCGGGCCGGGGGGTTCTCCGAGCAGTACTTC
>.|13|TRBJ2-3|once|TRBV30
CAWSGLNGDTQYF
TGTGCCTGGAGTGGCCTGAACGGGGATACGCAGTATTTT
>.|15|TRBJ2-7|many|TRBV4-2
CASSQELNSDYEQYF
TGTGCCAGCAGCCAAGAATTAAACTCCGACTACGAGCAGTACTTC
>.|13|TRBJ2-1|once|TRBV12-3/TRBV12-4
CASSLSRGNEQFF
TGTGCCAGCAGTTTAAGCCGGGGCAATGAGCAGTTCTTC
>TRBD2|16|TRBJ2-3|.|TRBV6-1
CASSAGLAAHTDTQYF
TGTGCCAGCAGTGCCGGACTAGCGGCTCACACAGATACGCAGTATTTT
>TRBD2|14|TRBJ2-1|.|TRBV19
CASTTAGGTNEQFF
TGTGCCAGTACCACAGCGGGGGGTACGAATGAGCAGTTCTTC
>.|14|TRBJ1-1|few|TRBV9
CASSVNLVAGEAFF
TGTGCCAGCAGCGTAAATCTGGTAGCCGGTGAAGCTTTCTTT
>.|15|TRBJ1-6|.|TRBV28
CASSSPNGLNSPLHF
TGTGCCAGCAGCTCCCCCAATGGACTAAATTCACCCCTCCACTTT
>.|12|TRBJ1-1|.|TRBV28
CASSETGTEAFF
TGTGCCAGCAGTGAGACCGGGACAGAAGCTTTCTTT
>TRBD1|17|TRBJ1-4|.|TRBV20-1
CSARDGFTGGDNEKLFF
TGCAGTGCTAGAGATGGCTTTACAGGGGGTGATAATGAAAAACTGTTTTTT
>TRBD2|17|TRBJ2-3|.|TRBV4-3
CASSQDRGTTLADTQYF
TGCGCCAGCAGCCAAGATAGAGGGACTACCCTGGCAGATACGCAGTATTTT
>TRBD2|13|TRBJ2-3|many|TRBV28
CASSLSRGYTQYF
TGTGCCAGCAGTTTATCGCGGGGGTATACGCAGTATTTT
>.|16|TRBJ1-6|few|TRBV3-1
CASSQDVGAVGSPLHF
TGTGCCAGCAGCCAAGATGTAGGCGCGGTGGGTTCACCCCTCCACTTT
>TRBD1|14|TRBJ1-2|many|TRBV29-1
CSVAQAQGGYGYTF
TGCAGCGTCGCCCAGGCACAGGGGGGCTATGGCTACACCTTC
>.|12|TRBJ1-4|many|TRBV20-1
CSAIKQGEKLFF
TGCAGTGCTATAAAACAGGGCGAAAAACTGTTTTTT
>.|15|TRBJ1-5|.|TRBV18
CASSLLNSPNQPQHF
TGTGCCAGCTCACTACTAAACAGCCCAAATCAGCCCCAGCATTTT
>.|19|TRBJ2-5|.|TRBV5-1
CASSWDKGEQYFGAGTQYF
.
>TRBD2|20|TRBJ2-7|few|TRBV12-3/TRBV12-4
CASSFWQIPIAGVRTYEQYF
TGTGCCAGCAGTTTCTGGCAGATACCAATAGCGGGAGTAAGAACCTACGAGCAGTACTTC
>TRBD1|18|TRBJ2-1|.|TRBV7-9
CASSFLLGTGGPYNEQFF
TGTGCCAGCAGCTTCCTTTTAGGGACAGGAGGTCCCTACAATGAGCAGTTCTTC
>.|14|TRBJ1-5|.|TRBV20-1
CSARVNRANQPQHF
TGCAGTGCTAGAGTAAACCGGGCCAATCAGCCCCAGCATTTT
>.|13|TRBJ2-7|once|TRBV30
CAWSGVSRYEQYF
TGTGCCTGGAGTGGGGTTAGCCGGTACGAGCAGTACTTC
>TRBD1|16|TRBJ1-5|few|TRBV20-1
CSALDRVRQQNQPQHF
TGCAGTGCTTTAGACAGGGTGAGACAGCAGAATCAGCCCCAGCATTTT
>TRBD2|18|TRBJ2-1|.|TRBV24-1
CATSDFGLAGARYNEQFF
TGTGCCACCAGTGATTTCGGATTAGCGGGGGCACGGTACAATGAGCAGTTCTTC